This T cell receptor beta chain is from a study of shared clonotypes between healthy human individuals. Deep was the level used in running the assay. Assay: immunoSEQ multiplex PCR; the TCRdb copy retains only in-frame clones and omits some. Of approximately 500,000 clones in the sample, 78% were seen once. The CDR3 is 14 residues long. Trimming took 4 bases from V and 5 from J; bases not matched to a gene: 6. The germline V gene encodes CDR1 SGHDT and CDR2 YYEEEE. The J gene is TRBJ2-5, the V gene TRBV5-6; 9 bases map to TRBD2. The receptor comes from a woman aged 40 to 55 in good health. Some clones in this sample may be carry-over from other donors' samples. The source material was PBMCs. Here the CDR3 reads CASSKLAGGETQYF. The CDR3 nucleotides read TGTGCCAGCAGCAAACTAGCGGGTGGGGAGACCCAGTACTTC.